Given below is one TCR beta chain in context. Unmatched junction bases numbered 9, after V lost 7 bases and J lost 10 bases. This CDR3 region has 13 residues. From germline, CDR1 is SQVTM and CDR2 ANQGSEA. This entry belongs to a study of blood T cell repertoires in COVID-19. Produced via immunoSEQ multiplex PCR; TCRdb's table is partial and in-frame only. The table has 150,000 to 250,000 clones, roughly 87% seen once. Material for sequencing was PBMCs or T cells enriched from blood (not recorded which). This sequence originates from a woman aged 25 to 45 who had recovered from COVID-19. V and J are TRBV29-1 and TRBJ2-1; 11 positions match TRBD2. The CDR3 sequence: CSAMTSGVSEQFF. The CDR3 DNA reads TGCAGCGCTATGACTAGCGGGGTCTCGGAGCAGTTCTTC.